Following are 4 T cell receptor beta chains from one sample sequenced in a study of radiation and T cells in renal cell carcinoma. Method: immunoSEQ multiplex PCR; TCRdb's copy keeps in-frame clones and lacks some. The top ten hold roughly 8.8% of the sample, which has approximately 83,000 clones, approximately 80% seen once. As to time point: blood 4 weeks post-SBRT, at nephrectomy. Specified treatment: 15 Gy SBRT to primary tumor, nephrectomy 4 weeks later. The sample consisted of blood, taken from a patient whose treatment included radiotherapy and nephrectomy. The receptor source for this set is a man in his fifties with renal cell carcinoma.

The CDR3 protein is CASRDSSLETQYF. DNA of the CDR3: TGCGCCAGCAGAGATTCTAGCTTGGAGACCCAGTACTTC. The chain couples TRBV10-2 to TRBJ2-5; possibly TRBD2 for D (5 bases). Germline CDR1 reads WSHSY; CDR2 reads SAAADI. The ends were cut back, 6 bases at V and 5 bases at J, with 13 bases in the middle. CDR3 length: 13 amino acids.

V and J are TRBV11-2 and TRBJ1-5; D not certain. V gave up 0 bases and J gave up 4 bases, with 10 bases separating them. CDR3 length: 15 amino acids. Looked up from germline, CDR1 is SGHAT and CDR2 is FQNNGV. In nucleotides, the CDR3 is TGTGCCAGCAGCTTAGAACTAGCAGCAAATCAGCCCCAGCATTTT. It is translated as CASSLELAANQPQHF.

The chain joins TRBV9 to TRBJ1-2; D not certain. The germline V gene encodes CDR1 SGDLS and CDR2 YYNGEE. V dropped 0 bases and J dropped 8 bases, with 17 bases sitting between them. This CDR3 is built from 15 residues. The CDR3 DNA reads TGTGCCAGCAGCGTAGTTTCTTCAGCTTTTGAGGGCTACACCTTC. Translating gives CASSVVSSAFEGYTF.

The genes are TRBV27 and TRBJ1-1, with D possibly being TRBD1 (5 bases). This CDR3 has 12 amino acids. Germline V CDR1 and CDR2: MNHEY, SMNVEV (reference sequence). Trimming cost V 3 bases and J 8 bases, with 10 bases left between them. CDR3 DNA: TGTGCCAGCAGTTTCCCGAGGGGCGAAGCTTTCTTT. Translated: CASSFPRGEAFF.